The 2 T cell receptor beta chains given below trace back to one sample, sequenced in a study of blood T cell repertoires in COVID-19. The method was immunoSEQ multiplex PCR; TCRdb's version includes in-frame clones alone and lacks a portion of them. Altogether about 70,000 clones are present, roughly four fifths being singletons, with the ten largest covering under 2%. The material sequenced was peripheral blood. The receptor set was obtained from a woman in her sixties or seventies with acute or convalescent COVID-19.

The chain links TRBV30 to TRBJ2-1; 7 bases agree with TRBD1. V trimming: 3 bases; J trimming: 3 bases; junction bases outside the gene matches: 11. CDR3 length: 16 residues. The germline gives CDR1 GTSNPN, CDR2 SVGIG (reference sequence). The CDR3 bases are TGTGCCTGGAGGCGAGGTATAGGGACAGACTACAATGAGCAGTTCTTC. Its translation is CAWRRGIGTDYNEQFF.

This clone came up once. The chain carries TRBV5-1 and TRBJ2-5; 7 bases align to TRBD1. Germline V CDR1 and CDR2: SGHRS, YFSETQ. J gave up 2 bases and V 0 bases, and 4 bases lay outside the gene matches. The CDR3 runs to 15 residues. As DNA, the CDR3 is TGCGCCAGCAGCTTGGCGGACAGGATGCAAGAGACCCAGTACTTC. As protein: CASSLADRMQETQYF.